This TCR beta chain originates from a study of identical twins. MiXCR was run by TCRdb on the 5' RACE reads, yielding one entry per CDR3 protein. The sample contains over 600,000 distinct CDR3 sequences, 21% of which appear only once. This clonotype was picked up many times. Germline trimming cut 6 bases from V and 4 bases from J; bases unmatched to any gene: 8. The CDR3 sequence is 14 residues long. These data also featured in a second study, about T cells expressing NK-cell markers.

This receptor was taken from a woman in her late teens or twenties in good health. The V and J genes are TRBV12-3 or TRBV12-4 and TRBJ1-1; 7 nucleotides agree with TRBD1. Material: PBMCs. In nucleotides, the CDR3 is TGTGCCAGCAGGCAGACAGGGTTGGCCACTGAAGCTTTCTTT. It codes for CASRQTGLATEAFF.